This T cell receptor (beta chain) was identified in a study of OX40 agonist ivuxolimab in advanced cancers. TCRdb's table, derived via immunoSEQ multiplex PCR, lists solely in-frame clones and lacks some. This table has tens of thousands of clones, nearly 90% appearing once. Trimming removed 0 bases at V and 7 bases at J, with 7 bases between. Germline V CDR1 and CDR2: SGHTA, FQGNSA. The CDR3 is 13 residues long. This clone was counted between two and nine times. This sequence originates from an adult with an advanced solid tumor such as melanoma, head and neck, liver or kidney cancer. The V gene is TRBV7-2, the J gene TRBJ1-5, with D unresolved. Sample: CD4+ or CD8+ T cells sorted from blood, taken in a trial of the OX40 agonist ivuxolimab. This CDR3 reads CASSLAVDQPQHF. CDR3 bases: TGTGCCAGCAGCTTAGCGGTCGACCAGCCCCAGCATTTT.